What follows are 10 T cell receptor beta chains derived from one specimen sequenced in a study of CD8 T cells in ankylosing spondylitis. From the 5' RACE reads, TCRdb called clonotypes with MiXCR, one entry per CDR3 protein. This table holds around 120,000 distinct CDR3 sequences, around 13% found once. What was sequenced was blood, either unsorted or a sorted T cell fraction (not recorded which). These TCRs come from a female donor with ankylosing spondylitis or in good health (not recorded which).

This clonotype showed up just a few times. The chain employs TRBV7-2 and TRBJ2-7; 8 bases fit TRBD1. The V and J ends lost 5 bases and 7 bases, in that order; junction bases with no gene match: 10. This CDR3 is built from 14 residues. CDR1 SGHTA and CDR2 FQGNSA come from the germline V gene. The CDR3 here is CASSLGQGVREQYF. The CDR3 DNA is TGTGCCAGCAGCCTAGGACAGGGCGTTCGGGAGCAGTACTTC.

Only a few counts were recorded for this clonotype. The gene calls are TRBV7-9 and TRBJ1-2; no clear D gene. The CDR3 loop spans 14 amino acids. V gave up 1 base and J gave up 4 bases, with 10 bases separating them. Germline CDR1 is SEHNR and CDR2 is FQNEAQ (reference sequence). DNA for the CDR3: TGTGCCAGCAGCTTAGGTGCCAGTCTCTATGGCTACACCTTC. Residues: CASSLGASLYGYTF. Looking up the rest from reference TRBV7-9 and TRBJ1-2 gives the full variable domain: DTGVSQNPRHKITKRGQNVTFRCDPISEHNRLYWYRQTLGQGPEFLTYFQNEAQLEKSRLLSDRFSAERPKGSFSTLEIQRTEQGDSAMYLCASSLGASLYGYTFGSGTRLTVV.

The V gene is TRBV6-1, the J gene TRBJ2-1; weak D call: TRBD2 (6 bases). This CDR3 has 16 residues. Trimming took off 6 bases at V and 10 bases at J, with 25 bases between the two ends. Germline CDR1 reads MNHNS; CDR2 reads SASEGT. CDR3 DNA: TGTGCCAGCAGCCGATCTGGCGCGGGAAAGGCATCCGAGCAGTTCTTC. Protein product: CASSRSGAGKASEQFF.

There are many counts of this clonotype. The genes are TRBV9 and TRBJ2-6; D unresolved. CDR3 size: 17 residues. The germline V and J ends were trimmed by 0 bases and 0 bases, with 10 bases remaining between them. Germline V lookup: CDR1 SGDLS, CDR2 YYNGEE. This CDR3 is CASSVGHTLSGANVLTF. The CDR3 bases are TGTGCCAGCAGCGTAGGACATACCCTCTCTGGGGCCAACGTCCTGACTTTC.

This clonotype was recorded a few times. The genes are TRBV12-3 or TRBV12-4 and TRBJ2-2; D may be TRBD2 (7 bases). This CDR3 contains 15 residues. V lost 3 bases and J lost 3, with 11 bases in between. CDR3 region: CASSFQGGDTGELFF. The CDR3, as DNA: TGTGCCAGCAGTTTCCAAGGGGGGGACACCGGGGAGCTGTTTTTT.

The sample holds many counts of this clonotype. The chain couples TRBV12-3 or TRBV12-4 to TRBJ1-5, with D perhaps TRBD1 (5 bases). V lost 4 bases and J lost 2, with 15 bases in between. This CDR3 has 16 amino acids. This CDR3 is CASSSSGFFGNQPQHF. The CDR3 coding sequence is TGTGCCAGCAGTTCTTCAGGGTTTTTCGGCAATCAGCCCCAGCATTTT.

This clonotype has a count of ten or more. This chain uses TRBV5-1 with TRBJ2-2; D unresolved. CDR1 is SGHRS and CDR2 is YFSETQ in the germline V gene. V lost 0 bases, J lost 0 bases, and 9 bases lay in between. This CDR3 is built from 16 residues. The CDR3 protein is CASSLDPGSNTGELFF. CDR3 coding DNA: TGCGCCAGCAGCTTGGACCCCGGTTCGAACACCGGGGAGCTGTTTTTT.

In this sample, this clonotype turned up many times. The chain's CDR3 is CASSPGPFGNIQYF. In DNA, the CDR3 is TGTGCCAGCAGTCCGGGGCCCTTCGGAAACATTCAGTACTTC. The chain links TRBV12-3 or TRBV12-4 to TRBJ2-4, with D perhaps matching TRBD1 or TRBD2 (5 bases each). This CDR3 spans 14 amino acids. Trimming took off 5 bases at V and 6 bases at J, with 14 bases between the two ends.

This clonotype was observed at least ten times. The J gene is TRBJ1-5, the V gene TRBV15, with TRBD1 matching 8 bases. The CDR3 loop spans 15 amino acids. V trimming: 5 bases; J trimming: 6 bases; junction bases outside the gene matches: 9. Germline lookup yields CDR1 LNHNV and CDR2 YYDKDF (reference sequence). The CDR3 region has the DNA TGTGCCACCAGCTCGGACAGGGATAGGAGTCAGCCCCAGCATTTT. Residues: CATSSDRDRSQPQHF.

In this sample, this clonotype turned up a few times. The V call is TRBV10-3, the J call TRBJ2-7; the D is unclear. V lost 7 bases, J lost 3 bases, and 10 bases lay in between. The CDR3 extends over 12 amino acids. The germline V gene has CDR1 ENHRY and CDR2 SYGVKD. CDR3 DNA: TGTGCCATCACTCCCGATGGCTACGAGCAGTACTTC. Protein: CAITPDGYEQYF.